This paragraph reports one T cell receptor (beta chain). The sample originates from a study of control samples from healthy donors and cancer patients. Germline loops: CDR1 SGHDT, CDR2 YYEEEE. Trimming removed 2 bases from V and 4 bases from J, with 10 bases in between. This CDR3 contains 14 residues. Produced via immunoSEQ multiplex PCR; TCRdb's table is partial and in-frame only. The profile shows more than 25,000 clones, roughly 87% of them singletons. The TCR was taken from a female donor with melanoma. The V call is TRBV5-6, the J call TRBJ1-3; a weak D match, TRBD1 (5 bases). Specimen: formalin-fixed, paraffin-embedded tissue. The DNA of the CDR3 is TGTGCCAGCAGCTTTTTGGAGGGGGGAAACACCATATATTTT. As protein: CASSFLEGGNTIYF.